This T cell receptor beta chain appears in the sequencing data of a study of shared clonotypes between healthy human individuals. Regarding the study as a whole: Sequencing of the sorted subsets was shown by rarefaction to be incomplete despite large depth.

This clone was observed once. What it binds is unknown. This table comes from immunoSEQ multiplex PCR, and its TCRdb copy is limited to in-frame clones, with some not included. The data hold about 2.2 million clones, with 93% observed a single time. CD8 cells classed as naive were CD45RO-negative and positively selected for CCR7, excluding terminally differentiated effector memory CD45RA+ cells. Germline CDR1 MDHEN, CDR2 SYDVKM. V shed 6 bases, J shed 4 bases, and the junction held 3 bases outside the gene matches. The length of the CDR3 is 13 residues. The chain uses TRBV28 and TRBJ1-2, with 9 bases lining up with TRBD1. Sequenced sample: naive CD8+ T cells from PBMCs. The receptor comes from a man in his late teens or twenties in good health. Some clones in this sample may be carry-over from other donors' samples. The CDR3 nucleotides are TGTGCCAGCAGGGGGACAGGGACCTATGGCTACACCTTC. Translated, it gives CASRGTGTYGYTF.